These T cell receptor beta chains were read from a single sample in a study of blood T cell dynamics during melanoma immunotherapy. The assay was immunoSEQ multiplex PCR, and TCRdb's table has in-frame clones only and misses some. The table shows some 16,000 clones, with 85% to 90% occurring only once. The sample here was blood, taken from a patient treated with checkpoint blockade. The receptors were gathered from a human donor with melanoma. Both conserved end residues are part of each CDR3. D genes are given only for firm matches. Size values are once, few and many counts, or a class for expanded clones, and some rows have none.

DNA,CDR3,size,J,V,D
TGTGCCAGCAGGGGCGGGCGCCAAGCCAAAAACATTCAGTACTTC,CASRGGRQAKNIQYF,.,TRBJ2-4,TRBV28,.
TGTGCCAGCAGTTACACTAGCGGGGGGTACGAGCAGTACTTC,CASSYTSGGYEQYF,.,TRBJ2-7,TRBV6-6,TRBD2
TGCGCCAGCAGCTTGCCCAGGAGGGAGCCCTCTGGAAACACCATATATTTT,CASSLPRREPSGNTIYF,.,TRBJ1-3,TRBV5-1,.
TGTGCCAGCAGTTACGTCGTGACAGGCGGTGAAAAACTGTTTTTT,CASSYVVTGGEKLFF,.,TRBJ1-4,TRBV6-5,.
TGTGCCAGCAGCTTAGCCGGCTGGGACGACCAGTACTTC,CASSLAGWDDQYF,.,TRBJ2-7,TRBV7-9,.
TGTGCCAGTAGTACTCTGAGGGACGGAAAAGCGAACATTCAGTACTTC,CASSTLRDGKANIQYF,.,TRBJ2-4,TRBV19,.
TGTGCCAGCAGTTCACAGTTTACGAGGGACTATGGCTACACCTTC,CASSSQFTRDYGYTF,once,TRBJ1-2,TRBV6-6,.
TGTGCCAGCAGCTCCGAAAATGTGGCTTATTCACCCCTCCACTTT,CASSSENVAYSPLHF,.,TRBJ1-6,TRBV7-9,.
TGTGCCAGCAGTGAGTCGGCTAGCGGGGGCCCCCGGTACGAGCAGTACTTC,CASSESASGGPRYEQYF,once,TRBJ2-7,TRBV6-1,TRBD2
TGCGCCAGTGAGCGTCCGGGATCCACCGGGGAGCTGTTTTTT,CASERPGSTGELFF,.,TRBJ2-2,TRBV5-1,.
TGCGCCAGCAGCTTGGCCCGACTAGCGGGGGGGCTCAATGAGCAGTTCTTC,CASSLARLAGGLNEQFF,.,TRBJ2-1,TRBV5-1,TRBD2
TGTGCCTGGAGTGTACTCGGACTGGGGTACCAAGAGACCCAGTACTTC,CAWSVLGLGYQETQYF,.,TRBJ2-5,TRBV30,.
TGCGCCAGCAGCGCTGGACAGGGGGCCGGGGAGCTGTTTTTT,CASSAGQGAGELFF,.,TRBJ2-2,TRBV5-1,TRBD1
TGTGCCAGCAGCAAAGGGGGGGGGAGCAATCAGCCCCAGCATTTT,CASSKGGGSNQPQHF,.,TRBJ1-5,TRBV21-1,.
TGCGCCAGCAGTTGGACTAGCTTGGAGGATACGCAGTATTTT,CASSWTSLEDTQYF,once,TRBJ2-3,TRBV5-1,TRBD2
TGTGCCAGTAGTACGAGAGATACTAACACTGAAGCTTTCTTT,CASSTRDTNTEAFF,.,TRBJ1-1,TRBV19,.
TGCGCCAGCAGCCAAGATCGTATGGCGGGGGGGGCCAAAAACATTCAGTACTTC,CASSQDRMAGGAKNIQYF,.,TRBJ2-4,TRBV4-1,TRBD2
TGTGCCAGCAGCTTACCGGCCGGGACAGGTACCTACGAGCAGTACTTC,CASSLPAGTGTYEQYF,.,TRBJ2-7,TRBV11-2,TRBD1
TGTGCCAGCAGCCTCGGACAGGGGATCGCCGGGGCCAACGTCCTGACTTTC,CASSLGQGIAGANVLTF,.,TRBJ2-6,TRBV5-4,TRBD1
TGTGCCAGCAGTGAAAGGACAGGGTTCCGTGAGACCCAGTACTTC,CASSERTGFRETQYF,.,TRBJ2-5,TRBV28,TRBD1
TGTGCCAGCAGCTTAGGGGGCGCGAAAGCTTTCTTT,CASSLGGAKAFF,once,TRBJ1-1,TRBV7-6,.
TGTGCCAGCAGTTTAGGGGCCACCCTCCCCGGCCAGAGTGAAGCTTTCTTT,CASSLGATLPGQSEAFF,once,TRBJ1-1,TRBV28,.
TGCGCCAGCAGGGCCACGGACAGGGGAACCTACGAGCAGTACTTC,CASRATDRGTYEQYF,.,TRBJ2-7,TRBV4-1,TRBD1
TGTGCCAGCCGGGACAGGGGAAATGAAAAACTGTTTTTT,CASRDRGNEKLFF,.,TRBJ1-4,TRBV19,TRBD1
TGCGCCAGCAGCCTGGTCTTTTTCAATCCTAGCACAGATACGCAGTATTTT,CASSLVFFNPSTDTQYF,.,TRBJ2-3,TRBV5-1,.
TGTGCCTGGAGTGTAAGGGGATTGAATCAGCCCCAGCATTTT,CAWSVRGLNQPQHF,.,TRBJ1-5,TRBV30,.
TGTGCCAGCACTCACGGGATGCAGCGAGACTACGAGCAGTACTTC,CASTHGMQRDYEQYF,.,TRBJ2-7,TRBV2,.
TGTGCCTGGGCCCGGAGCGGGGGGGCTGGTACCGGGGAGCTGTTTTTT,CAWARSGGAGTGELFF,.,TRBJ2-2,TRBV30,TRBD2
TGCGCCAGCAGCCAAGAAACAGGGTCTCCCGAGCAGTACTTC,CASSQETGSPEQYF,.,TRBJ2-7,TRBV4-1,.
TGTGCCAGCAGTTCTCTAGCGGCCGGGGAGCAGTACTTC,CASSSLAAGEQYF,.,TRBJ2-5,TRBV5-6,TRBD2
TGTGCCAGCAGTTTATACGGACAGGGTCGAGGGAACACTGAAGCTTTCTTT,CASSLYGQGRGNTEAFF,.,TRBJ1-1,TRBV28,TRBD1
TGCAGCGTTCCCATTCCGACAGGGTTTCGAGGCACTGAAGCTTTCTTT,CSVPIPTGFRGTEAFF,.,TRBJ1-1,TRBV29-1,TRBD1
TGTGCCAGCAGCGGAGCAGGGGCGACCGGGGAGCTGTTTTTT,CASSGAGATGELFF,.,TRBJ2-2,TRBV14,.
TGTGCCAGCAGCTTGGGGACTAGCGGCCAACTAGAGACCCAGTACTTC,CASSLGTSGQLETQYF,.,TRBJ2-5,TRBV5-8,TRBD2